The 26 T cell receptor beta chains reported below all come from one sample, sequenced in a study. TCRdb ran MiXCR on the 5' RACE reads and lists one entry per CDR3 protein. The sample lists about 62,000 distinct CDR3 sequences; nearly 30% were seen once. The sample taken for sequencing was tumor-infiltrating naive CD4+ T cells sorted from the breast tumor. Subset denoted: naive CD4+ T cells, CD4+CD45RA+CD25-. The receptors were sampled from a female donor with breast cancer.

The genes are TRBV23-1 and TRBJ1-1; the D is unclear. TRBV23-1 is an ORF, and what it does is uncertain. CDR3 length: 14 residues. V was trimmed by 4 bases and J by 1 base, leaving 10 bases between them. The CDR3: CASSRLRKNTEAFF. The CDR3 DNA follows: TGCGCCAGCAGTCGCCTCCGGAAGAACACTGAAGCTTTCTTT.

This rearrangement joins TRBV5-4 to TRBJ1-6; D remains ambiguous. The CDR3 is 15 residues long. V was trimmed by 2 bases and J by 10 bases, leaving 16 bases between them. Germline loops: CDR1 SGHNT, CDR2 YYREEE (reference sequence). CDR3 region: CASSFELNLVSPLHF. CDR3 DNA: TGTGCCAGCAGCTTCGAACTAAACCTTGTGTCACCCCTCCACTTT.

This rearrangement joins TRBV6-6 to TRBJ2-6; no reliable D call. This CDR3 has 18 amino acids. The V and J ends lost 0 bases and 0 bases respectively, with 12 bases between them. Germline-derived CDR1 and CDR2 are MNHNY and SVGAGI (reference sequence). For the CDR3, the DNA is TGTGCCAGCAGTTACTCGGAGATTAGTCGCTCTGGGGCCAACGTCCTGACTTTC. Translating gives CASSYSEISRSGANVLTF.

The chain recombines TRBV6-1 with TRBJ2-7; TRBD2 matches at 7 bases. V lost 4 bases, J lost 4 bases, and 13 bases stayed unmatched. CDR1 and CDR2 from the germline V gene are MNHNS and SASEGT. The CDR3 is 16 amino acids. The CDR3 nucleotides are TGTGCCAGCAGTGCCGGGGGGTCTATCGGGGTTTACGAGCAGTACTTC. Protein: CASSAGGSIGVYEQYF.

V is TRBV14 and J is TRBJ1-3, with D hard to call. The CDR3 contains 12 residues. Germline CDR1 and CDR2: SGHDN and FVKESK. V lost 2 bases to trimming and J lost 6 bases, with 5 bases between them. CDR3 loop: CASSQFVNTIYF. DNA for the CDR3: TGTGCCAGCAGCCAATTCGTAAACACCATATATTTT.

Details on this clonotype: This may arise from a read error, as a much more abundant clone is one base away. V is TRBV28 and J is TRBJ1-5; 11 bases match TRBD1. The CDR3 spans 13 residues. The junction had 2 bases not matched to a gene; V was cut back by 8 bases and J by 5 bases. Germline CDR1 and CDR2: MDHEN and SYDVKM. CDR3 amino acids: CASRDRGDQPQHF. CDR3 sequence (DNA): TGTGCCAGCCGGGACAGGGGGGATCAGCCCCAGCATTTT.

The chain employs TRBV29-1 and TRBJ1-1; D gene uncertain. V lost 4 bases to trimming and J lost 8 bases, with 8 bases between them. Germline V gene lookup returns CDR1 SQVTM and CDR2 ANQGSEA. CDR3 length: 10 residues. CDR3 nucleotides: TGCAGCGTTGTCACACACGAAGCTTTCTTT. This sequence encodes CSVVTHEAFF.

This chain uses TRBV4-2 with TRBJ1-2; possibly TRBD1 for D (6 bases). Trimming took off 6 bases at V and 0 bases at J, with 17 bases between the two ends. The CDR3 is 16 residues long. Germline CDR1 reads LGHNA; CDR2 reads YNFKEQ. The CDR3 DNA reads TGTGCCAGCAGTCCTCGGACAGCTTCAGCTAACTATGGCTACACCTTC. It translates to CASSPRTASANYGYTF.

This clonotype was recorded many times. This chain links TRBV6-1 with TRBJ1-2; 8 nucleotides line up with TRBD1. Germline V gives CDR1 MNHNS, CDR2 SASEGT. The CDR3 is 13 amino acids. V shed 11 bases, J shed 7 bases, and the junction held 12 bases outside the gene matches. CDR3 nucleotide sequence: TGTGCCGGACGACAGGGGTTAGTTGGTGGCTACACCTTC. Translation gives CAGRQGLVGGYTF.

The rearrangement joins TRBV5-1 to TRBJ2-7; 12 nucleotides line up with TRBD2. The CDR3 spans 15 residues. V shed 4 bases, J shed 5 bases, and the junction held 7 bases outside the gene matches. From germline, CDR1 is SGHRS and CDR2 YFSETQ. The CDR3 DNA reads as TGCGCCAGCAGCACCCGACTAGCGGGAGTGGACGAGCAGTACTTC. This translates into CASSTRLAGVDEQYF.

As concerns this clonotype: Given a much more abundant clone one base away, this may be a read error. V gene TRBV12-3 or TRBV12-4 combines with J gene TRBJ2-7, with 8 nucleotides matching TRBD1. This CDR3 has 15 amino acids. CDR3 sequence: CASGFRTGSSYEQYF. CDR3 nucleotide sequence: TGTGCCAGCGGTTTCAGGACAGGGAGCTCCTACGAGCAGTACTTC.

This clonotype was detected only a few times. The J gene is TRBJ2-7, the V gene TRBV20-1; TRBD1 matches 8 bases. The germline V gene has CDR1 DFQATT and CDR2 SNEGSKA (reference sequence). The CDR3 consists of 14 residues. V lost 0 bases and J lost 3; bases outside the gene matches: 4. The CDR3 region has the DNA TGCAGTGCTAGAGAACGGACAGGGAACTACGAGCAGTACTTC. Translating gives CSARERTGNYEQYF.

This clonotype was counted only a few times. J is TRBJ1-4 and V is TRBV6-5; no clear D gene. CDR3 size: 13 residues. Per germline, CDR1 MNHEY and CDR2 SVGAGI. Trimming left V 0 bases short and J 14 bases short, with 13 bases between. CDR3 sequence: CASSYSHLKVLFF. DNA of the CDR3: TGTGCCAGCAGTTACTCCCACCTGAAGGTCCTGTTTTTT.

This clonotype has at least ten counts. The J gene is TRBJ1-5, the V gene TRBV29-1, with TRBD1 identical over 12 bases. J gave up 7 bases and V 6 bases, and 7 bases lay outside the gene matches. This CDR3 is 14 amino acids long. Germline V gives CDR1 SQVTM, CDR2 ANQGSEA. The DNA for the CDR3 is TGCAGCGTGGGGGACAGGGGGCCGGGGCAGCCCCAGCATTTT. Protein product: CSVGDRGPGQPQHF. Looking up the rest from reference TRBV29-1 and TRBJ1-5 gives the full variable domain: SAVISQKPSRDICQRGTSLTIQCQVDSQVTMMFWYRQQPGQSLTLIATANQGSEATYESGFVIDKFPISRPNLTFSTLTVSNMSPEDSSIYLCSVGDRGPGQPQHFGDGTRLSIL.

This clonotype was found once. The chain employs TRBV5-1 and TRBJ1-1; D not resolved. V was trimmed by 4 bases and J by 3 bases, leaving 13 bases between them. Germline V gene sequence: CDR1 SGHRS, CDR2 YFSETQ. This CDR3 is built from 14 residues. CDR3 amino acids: CASSLRHSDTEAFF. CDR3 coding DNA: TGCGCCAGCAGCCTTCGACACTCGGACACTGAAGCTTTCTTT.

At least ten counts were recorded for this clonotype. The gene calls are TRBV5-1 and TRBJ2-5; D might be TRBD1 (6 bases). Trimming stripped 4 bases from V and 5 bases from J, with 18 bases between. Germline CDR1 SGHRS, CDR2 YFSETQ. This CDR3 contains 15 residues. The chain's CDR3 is CASSLSTGNRETQYF. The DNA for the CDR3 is TGCGCCAGCAGCCTGTCAACAGGGAACCGGGAGACCCAGTACTTC.

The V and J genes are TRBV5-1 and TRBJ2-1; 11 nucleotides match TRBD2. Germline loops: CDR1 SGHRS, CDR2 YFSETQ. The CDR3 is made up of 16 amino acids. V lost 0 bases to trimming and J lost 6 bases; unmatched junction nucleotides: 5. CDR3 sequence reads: CASSLVLAGVGNEQFF. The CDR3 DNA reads TGCGCCAGCAGCTTGGTACTAGCGGGAGTCGGCAATGAGCAGTTCTTC.

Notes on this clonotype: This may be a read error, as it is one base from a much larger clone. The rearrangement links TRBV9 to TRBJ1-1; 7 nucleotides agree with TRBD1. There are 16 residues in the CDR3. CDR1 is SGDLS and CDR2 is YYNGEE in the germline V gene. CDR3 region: CANSPWTGPLNTEAFF. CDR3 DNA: TGTGCCAACAGCCCTTGGACAGGCCCCCTGAACACTGAAGCTTTCTTT.

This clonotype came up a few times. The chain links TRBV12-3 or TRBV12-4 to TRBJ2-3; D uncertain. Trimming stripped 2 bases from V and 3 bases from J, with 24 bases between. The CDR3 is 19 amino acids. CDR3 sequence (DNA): TGTGCCAGCAGTTTATTGCGGTTCCCCAAACCCGTCGGTACAGATACGCAGTATTTT. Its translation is CASSLLRFPKPVGTDTQYF.

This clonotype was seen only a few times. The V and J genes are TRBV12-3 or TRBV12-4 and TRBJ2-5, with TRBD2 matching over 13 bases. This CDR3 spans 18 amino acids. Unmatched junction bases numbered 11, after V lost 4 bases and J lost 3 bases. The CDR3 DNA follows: TGTGCCAGCAGTTCAGGACTAGCGGGAGACTTCCATAAAGAGACCCAGTACTTC. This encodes CASSSGLAGDFHKETQYF.

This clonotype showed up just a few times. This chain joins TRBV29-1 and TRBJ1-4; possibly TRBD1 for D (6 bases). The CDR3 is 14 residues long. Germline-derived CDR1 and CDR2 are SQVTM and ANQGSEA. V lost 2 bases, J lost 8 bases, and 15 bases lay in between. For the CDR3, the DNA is TGCAGCGTTGAATCTCCAGGGGACCAGGAAAAACTGTTTTTT. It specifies CSVESPGDQEKLFF.

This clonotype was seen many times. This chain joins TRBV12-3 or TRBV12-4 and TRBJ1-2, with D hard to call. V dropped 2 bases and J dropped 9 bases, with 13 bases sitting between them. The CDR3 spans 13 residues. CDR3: CASSLQLGISYTF. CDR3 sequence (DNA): TGTGCCAGCAGTTTACAGCTGGGGATAAGCTACACCTTC.

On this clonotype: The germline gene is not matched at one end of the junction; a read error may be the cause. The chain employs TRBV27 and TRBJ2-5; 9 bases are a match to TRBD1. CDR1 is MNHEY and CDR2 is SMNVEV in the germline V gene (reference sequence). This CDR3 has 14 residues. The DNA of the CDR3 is TGTGCCAGCAGTTGGACAGGGGACCAAGGGACCCAGTACTTC. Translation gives CASSWTGDQGTQYF.

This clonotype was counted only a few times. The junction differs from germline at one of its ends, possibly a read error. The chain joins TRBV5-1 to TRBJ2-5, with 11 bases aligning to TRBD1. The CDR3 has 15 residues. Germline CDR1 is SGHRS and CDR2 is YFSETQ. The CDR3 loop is CASSLRTGGAETQCF. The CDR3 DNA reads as TGCGCCAGCAGCTTGAGGACAGGGGGCGCAGAGACCCAGTGCTTC.

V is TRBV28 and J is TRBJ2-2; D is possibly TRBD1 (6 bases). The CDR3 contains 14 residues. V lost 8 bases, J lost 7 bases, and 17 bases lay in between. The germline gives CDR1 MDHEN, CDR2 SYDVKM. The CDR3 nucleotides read TGTGCCAGCCTGGGGGCGGGCGTACACGGGGAGCTGTTTTTT. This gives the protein CASLGAGVHGELFF.

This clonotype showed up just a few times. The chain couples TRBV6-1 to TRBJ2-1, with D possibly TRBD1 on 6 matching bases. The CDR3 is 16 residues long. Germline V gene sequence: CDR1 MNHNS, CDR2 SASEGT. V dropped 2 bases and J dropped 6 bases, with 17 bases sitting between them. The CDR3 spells CASSELTGLGGNEQFF. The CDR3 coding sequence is TGTGCCAGCAGTGAATTAACGGGTCTAGGGGGCAATGAGCAGTTCTTC.